Listed below are T cell receptor beta chains from one sample, sequenced in a study of blood T cell repertoires in COVID-19. Data came from immunoSEQ multiplex PCR; TCRdb stores just in-frame clones and leaves some out. The sample records roughly 500,000 clones, roughly 89% being singletons. Sequencing used peripheral blood. These receptor sequences come from a man between 18 and 29 years old with COVID-19, enrolled during active disease. Both conserved end residues are part of each CDR3. The D gene is left open where the match is weak. Expanded clones are given a class, and other clones once, few, many or no size at all.

v_gene,abundance,d_gene,j_gene,CDR3aa,CDR3nt
TRBV12-3/TRBV12-4,NA,NA,TRBJ1-4,CASSFSSSEKLFF,TGTGCCAGCAGTTTTAGTAGCTCAGAAAAACTGTTTTTT
TRBV27,NA,NA,TRBJ1-2,CASSLWAGVDYGYTF,TGTGCCAGCAGTTTATGGGCAGGGGTGGACTATGGCTACACCTTC
TRBV4-1,NA,TRBD2,TRBJ2-1,CASRQSSGSSYNEQFF,TGCGCCAGCAGGCAATCTAGCGGGAGTTCCTACAATGAGCAGTTCTTC
TRBV6-1,NA,NA,TRBJ1-4,CASSESRANEKLFF,TGTGCCAGCAGTGAATCCAGGGCGAATGAAAAACTGTTTTTT
TRBV6-6,NA,NA,TRBJ2-2,CASSWYRDNTGELFF,TGTGCCAGCAGTTGGTACAGGGATAACACCGGGGAGCTGTTTTTT
TRBV19,NA,NA,TRBJ2-1,CASSIASSDDEQFF,TGTGCCAGTAGTATAGCGTCTAGCGACGATGAGCAGTTCTTC
TRBV19,NA,TRBD2,TRBJ2-1,CASSRGLAGGSSYNEQFF,TGTGCCAGTAGTAGAGGGCTAGCGGGAGGGAGCTCCTACAATGAGCAGTTCTTC
TRBV4-2,few,TRBD1,TRBJ1-6,CASSPGQGMVSPLHF,TGTGCCAGCAGCCCAGGACAGGGAATGGTTTCACCCCTCCACTTT
TRBV7-9,NA,TRBD2,TRBJ2-1,CASSSTILTSGRANEQFF,TGTGCCAGCAGCTCAACGATCCTGACTAGCGGGAGGGCCAATGAGCAGTTCTTC
TRBV18,NA,NA,TRBJ2-5,CASSREVTAQYF,TGTGCCAGCTCACGGGAGGTTACGGCCCAGTACTTC
TRBV15,once,NA,TRBJ1-4,CATSYFSNEKLFF,TGTGCCACCAGCTATTTCAGTAATGAAAAACTGTTTTTT
TRBV12-3/TRBV12-4,NA,NA,TRBJ2-1,CASSLGRYDEQFF,TGTGCCAGCAGTTTAGGCAGGTACGATGAGCAGTTCTTC
TRBV4-1,once,NA,TRBJ1-3,CASSQAGGSGNTIYF,TGCGCCAGCAGCCAAGCCGGGGGATCTGGAAACACCATATATTTT
TRBV14,NA,NA,TRBJ2-3,CASSGITGFPDTQYF,TGTGCCAGCAGTGGAATAACAGGGTTCCCAGATACGCAGTATTTT
TRBV2,NA,NA,TRBJ2-2,CASSEISGTGELFF,TGTGCCAGCAGTGAAATTAGCGGAACCGGGGAGCTGTTTTTT
TRBV11-2,NA,NA,TRBJ2-4,CASSLVEVGAKNIQYF,TGTGCCAGCAGCTTAGTCGAGGTGGGAGCCAAAAACATTCAGTACTTC
TRBV5-1,once,TRBD1,TRBJ2-7,CASSLTGGRYEQYF,TGCGCCAGCAGCTTAACAGGGGGCAGGTACGAGCAGTACTTC
TRBV6-5,NA,NA,TRBJ1-2,CASSYRALGGYGYTF,TGTGCCAGCAGTTACCGCGCTCTGGGGGGCTATGGCTACACCTTC
TRBV19,NA,NA,TRBJ1-1,CASTYGQMNTEAFF,TGTGCCAGTACCTATGGACAGATGAACACTGAAGCTTTCTTT
TRBV18,NA,NA,TRBJ2-5,CASSRTSQETQYF,TGTGCCAGCTCACGAACTAGCCAGGAGACCCAGTACTTC
TRBV2,NA,NA,TRBJ1-5,CASRREFDSNQPQHF,TGTGCCAGCAGGAGGGAGTTTGATAGCAATCAGCCCCAGCATTTT
TRBV6-5,NA,NA,TRBJ1-6,CATSQMVVSPLHF,TGTGCCACCTCACAGATGGTGGTTTCACCCCTCCACTTT
TRBV7-8,NA,NA,TRBJ1-3,CASSFFSGTSSGNTIYF,TGTGCCAGCAGCTTTTTTTCCGGGACATCCTCTGGAAACACCATATATTTT
TRBV6-5,NA,TRBD1,TRBJ1-6,CASRADRGNNSPLHF,TGTGCCAGCAGAGCAGACAGGGGAAATAATTCACCCCTCCACTTT
TRBV9,NA,TRBD2,TRBJ2-2,CASSVGVAGVTGELFF,TGTGCCAGCAGCGTAGGGGTAGCGGGGGTAACCGGGGAGCTGTTTTTT
TRBV7-2,NA,NA,TRBJ2-5,CASSLDRTTQETQYF,TGTGCCAGCAGCTTGGACAGGACTACACAAGAGACCCAGTACTTC
TRBV6-5,NA,NA,TRBJ1-1,CASRNSLNTEAFF,TGTGCCAGCAGGAACAGTTTGAACACTGAAGCTTTCTTT
TRBV5-3,NA,TRBD1,TRBJ2-7,CARRGTARTYEQYF,TGTGCCAGAAGGGGGACAGCGAGAACTTACGAGCAGTACTTC
TRBV29-1,NA,NA,TRBJ1-1,CSVGGRMNTEAFF,TGCAGCGTTGGAGGGAGAATGAACACTGAAGCTTTCTTT
TRBV6-1,NA,TRBD2,TRBJ2-3,CASSEASGLQDTQYF,TGTGCCAGCAGTGAGGCTAGCGGGTTACAAGATACGCAGTATTTT
TRBV7-9,few,NA,TRBJ1-2,CASKDDYNYGYTF,TGTGCCAGCAAAGACGACTACAACTATGGCTACACCTTC
TRBV7-8,NA,NA,TRBJ2-7,CASSLASRDNSYEQYF,TGTGCCAGCAGCTTAGCTAGTCGGGACAACTCCTACGAGCAGTACTTC
TRBV5-5,NA,NA,TRBJ1-5,CASSLAGRVEGPQHF,TGTGCCAGCAGCTTGGCGGGCAGGGTCGAAGGGCCCCAGCATTTT
TRBV3-1/TRBV3-2,NA,NA,TRBJ1-2,CASSQGTGNYGYTF,TGTGCCAGCAGCCAAGGAACCGGGAACTATGGCTACACCTTC
TRBV10-1,NA,NA,TRBJ2-5,CASSSEGGPGETQYF,TGCGCCAGCAGCAGCGAGGGGGGGCCGGGTGAGACCCAGTACTTC
TRBV27,once,TRBD2,TRBJ2-1,CASSRLAGDEQFF,TGTGCCAGCAGTAGACTAGCGGGGGATGAGCAGTTCTTC
TRBV7-9,NA,NA,TRBJ1-1,CASVGLQNTEAFF,TGTGCCAGCGTCGGACTCCAAAACACTGAAGCTTTCTTT
TRBV27,NA,NA,TRBJ2-2,CASSLRKWVGQNTGELFF,TGTGCCAGCAGTTTAAGGAAGTGGGTGGGGCAGAACACCGGGGAGCTGTTTTTT
TRBV3-1/TRBV3-2,NA,TRBD2,TRBJ2-1,CASSHSAGEGEQFF,TGTGCCAGCAGCCACTCAGCGGGAGAGGGTGAGCAGTTCTTC
TRBV14,NA,NA,TRBJ2-6,CASSQELFSGANVLTF,TGTGCCAGCAGCCAAGAACTGTTCTCTGGGGCCAACGTCCTGACTTTC
TRBV28,NA,TRBD1,TRBJ1-2,CASSPGQVYGYTF,TGTGCCAGCAGTCCCGGACAGGTCTATGGCTACACCTTC
TRBV2,NA,NA,TRBJ1-2,CASIGTIGYGYTF,TGTGCCAGCATTGGGACAATCGGCTATGGCTACACCTTC
TRBV5-1,once,TRBD2,TRBJ2-3,CASSLGLAGTTDTQYF,TGCGCCAGCAGCTTGGGACTAGCGGGAACCACAGATACGCAGTATTTT
TRBV10-2,NA,NA,TRBJ2-7,CASSEIADLYEQYF,TGCGCCAGCAGTGAAATAGCGGACCTATACGAGCAGTACTTC
TRBV6-5,NA,NA,TRBJ1-1,CASSYSPGMNTEAFF,TGTGCCAGCAGTTACTCGCCGGGTATGAACACTGAAGCTTTCTTT
TRBV19,NA,NA,TRBJ1-5,CASRWDYSNQPQHF,TGTGCCAGTAGGTGGGACTATAGCAATCAGCCCCAGCATTTT
TRBV30,NA,TRBD1,TRBJ1-2,CAWSVWRQGGGYTF,TGTGCCTGGAGTGTTTGGAGACAGGGCGGCGGCTACACCTTC
TRBV13,NA,NA,TRBJ2-1,CASSSATGGLYNEQFF,TGTGCCAGCAGCTCCGCCACGGGGGGCCTTTACAATGAGCAGTTCTTC
TRBV24-1,NA,NA,TRBJ1-5,CATSEGTGSNQPQHF,TGTGCCACCAGTGAAGGTACAGGGAGCAATCAGCCCCAGCATTTT
TRBV6-6,NA,NA,TRBJ2-1,CASSTGINEQFF,TGTGCCAGCAGCACAGGGATCAATGAGCAGTTCTTC
TRBV6-1,NA,NA,TRBJ2-1,CASSEVGTPNEQFF,TGTGCCAGCAGTGAAGTGGGGACTCCTAATGAGCAGTTCTTC
TRBV7-8,NA,TRBD2,TRBJ2-5,CASSLLAGEQETQYF,TGTGCCAGCAGCTTACTAGCGGGGGAACAAGAGACCCAGTACTTC
TRBV7-9,NA,TRBD1,TRBJ2-7,CASSPGTGSIYEQYF,TGTGCCAGCAGTCCCGGGACAGGGAGTATCTACGAGCAGTACTTC
TRBV6-5,NA,TRBD1,TRBJ2-1,CASRTGVGMDEQFF,TGTGCCAGCAGGACAGGGGTAGGAATGGATGAGCAGTTCTTC
TRBV5-1,NA,TRBD2,TRBJ2-1,CASSPRLAGEEQFF,TGCGCCAGCAGCCCACGACTAGCGGGAGAGGAGCAGTTCTTC
TRBV5-6,NA,TRBD2,TRBJ2-3,CASSLGGAGDTQYF,TGTGCCAGCAGCTTGGGAGGAGCGGGGGATACGCAGTATTTT